This TCR beta chain was documented in a study of blood T cells in healthy people across ages. Overall study findings and caveats: Estimates drawn from one million T cells were deemed to understate diversity. While age rose, TCR beta diversity per million T cells dropped in a roughly linear way.

Combining a sample-barcoded 5' primer with a J-beta primer mix, a second PCR ran for about 6 to 12 cycles. A template-switch adaptor with 12 random nucleotides tagged each cDNA molecule. A single record per CDR3 protein comes from TCRdb applying MiXCR to the 5' RACE reads. The top ten hold 15% to 17% of the sample, which has approximately 700,000 distinct CDR3 sequences, approximately 29% seen once. This clonotype occurred a few times. Its antigen remains unidentified. Sequencing was performed on blood. This receptor was taken from a woman at least 80 years old in good health.

The CDR3 DNA sequence: TGTGCCAGCAGCTACTCCGGAGGACGGAGCTACGAGCAGTACTTC. Protein: CASSYSGGRSYEQYF. J is TRBJ2-7 and V is TRBV7-9; D perhaps matches TRBD2 (5 bases). The V end was cut by 4 bases, the J end by 3 bases, with 16 bases between. The CDR3 is 15 amino acids. Germline CDR1 reads SEHNR; CDR2 reads FQNEAQ (reference sequence).